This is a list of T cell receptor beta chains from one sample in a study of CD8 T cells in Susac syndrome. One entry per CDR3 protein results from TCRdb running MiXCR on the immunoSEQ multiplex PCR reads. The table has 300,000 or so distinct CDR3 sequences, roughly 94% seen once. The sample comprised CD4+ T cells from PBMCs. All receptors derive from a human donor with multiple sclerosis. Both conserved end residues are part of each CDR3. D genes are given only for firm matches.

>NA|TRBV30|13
CAWSRRRDNEQFF
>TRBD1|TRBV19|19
CASSASSGTVFYSNQPQHF
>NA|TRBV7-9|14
CASSRRDPSEKLFF
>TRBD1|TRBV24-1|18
CATSDPNGGDRGADTQYF
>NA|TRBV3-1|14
CASSQTATYNEQFF
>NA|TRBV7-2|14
CASSPARGNTEAFF
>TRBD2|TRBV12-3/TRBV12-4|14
CASVFGGGSHTQYF
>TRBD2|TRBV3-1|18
CASSQAGGLVKMRDTQYF
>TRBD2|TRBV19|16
CASSIGRGTYQETQYF
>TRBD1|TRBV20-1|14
CSARDLDRWYEQYF
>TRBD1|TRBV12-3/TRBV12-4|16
CASSSLTGVATGELFF
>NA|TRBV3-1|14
CASSATMTNEKLFF
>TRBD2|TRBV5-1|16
CASRTLLAGDADTQYF
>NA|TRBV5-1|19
CASSERKRGSLTRRTEAFF
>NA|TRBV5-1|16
CASSLSAEASTDTQYF
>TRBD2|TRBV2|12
CASKTAGEKQYF
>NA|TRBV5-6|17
CASSLYQGAVSYNEQFF
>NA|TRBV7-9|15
CASSLGGAPSYEQYF
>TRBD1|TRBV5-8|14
CASSLLGTGDEQYF
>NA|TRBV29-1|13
CSVEPQITDTQYF
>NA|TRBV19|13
CASKRQGTDTQYF
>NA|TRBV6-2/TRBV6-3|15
CASSYRGAPNYGYTF
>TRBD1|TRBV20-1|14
CSASEGAGSPEAFF